These T cell receptor beta chains were read from a single sample in a study of blood T cell repertoires in COVID-19. Profiling relied on immunoSEQ multiplex PCR, and the TCRdb table lists in-frame clones only, not all of them. The sample has around 210,000 clones; 85% to 90% are singletons. The sequencing sample was made of peripheral blood. The receptors come from a man between 18 and 35 years old with active or convalescent COVID-19. The CDR3 runs from the conserved cysteine through the conserved F or W. Each record gives: clone size, J gene, D gene, V gene, CDR3 protein, CDR3 DNA. A D gene is named only where the DNA matches it firmly. For some rows the clone size is stated as once, few or many, or as a class when expanded; others skip it.

abundance: -; j_gene: TRBJ1-4; d_gene: -; v_gene: TRBV27; CDR3aa: CASSHLQGNEKLFF; CDR3nt: TGTGCCAGCAGTCACCTACAGGGAAATGAAAAACTGTTTTTT
abundance: -; j_gene: TRBJ2-1; d_gene: TRBD2; v_gene: TRBV30; CDR3aa: CAWDRLAGMDTNEQFF; CDR3nt: TGTGCCTGGGATCGACTAGCGGGCATGGACACTAATGAGCAGTTCTTC
abundance: -; j_gene: TRBJ2-5; d_gene: -; v_gene: TRBV5-1; CDR3aa: CASSPLGWETQYF; CDR3nt: TGCGCCAGCAGCCCCCTAGGTTGGGAGACCCAGTACTTC
abundance: -; j_gene: TRBJ2-7; d_gene: TRBD1; v_gene: TRBV18; CDR3aa: CASSTGTDIYEQYF; CDR3nt: TGTGCCAGCTCCACCGGGACAGATATTTACGAGCAGTACTTC
abundance: few; j_gene: TRBJ1-5; d_gene: -; v_gene: TRBV18; CDR3aa: CASSPGQNSNQPQHF; CDR3nt: TGTGCCAGCTCACCTGGACAGAATAGCAATCAGCCCCAGCATTTT
abundance: few; j_gene: TRBJ2-1; d_gene: TRBD2; v_gene: TRBV5-6; CDR3aa: CASSLFSSGLYNEQFF; CDR3nt: TGTGCCAGCAGCTTGTTTTCTAGCGGTCTCTACAATGAGCAGTTCTTC
abundance: -; j_gene: TRBJ2-1; d_gene: -; v_gene: TRBV29-1; CDR3aa: CSVETEYSYNEQFF; CDR3nt: TGCAGCGTTGAAACAGAATACTCCTACAATGAGCAGTTCTTC
abundance: few; j_gene: TRBJ2-5; d_gene: TRBD2; v_gene: TRBV2; CDR3aa: CASSSGRATETQYF; CDR3nt: TGTGCCAGCTCCAGCGGGAGGGCCACAGAGACCCAGTACTTC
abundance: -; j_gene: TRBJ2-5; d_gene: TRBD1; v_gene: TRBV11-2; CDR3aa: CASSQQTGKETQYF; CDR3nt: TGTGCCAGCAGCCAACAGACAGGGAAAGAGACCCAGTACTTC
abundance: -; j_gene: TRBJ2-5; d_gene: TRBD2; v_gene: TRBV13; CDR3aa: CASSSKGTRLQETQYF; CDR3nt: TGTGCCAGCAGCTCCAAGGGGACTAGGCTTCAGGAGACCCAGTACTTC
abundance: -; j_gene: TRBJ1-3; d_gene: -; v_gene: TRBV6-5; CDR3aa: CASSISRVSGNTIYF; CDR3nt: TGTGCCAGCAGCATCTCGAGGGTTTCTGGAAACACCATATATTTT
abundance: -; j_gene: TRBJ1-5; d_gene: -; v_gene: TRBV4-1; CDR3aa: CASSTTDGGNQPQHF; CDR3nt: TGCGCCAGCAGCACCACGGATGGGGGGAATCAGCCCCAGCATTTT
abundance: -; j_gene: TRBJ2-1; d_gene: -; v_gene: TRBV7-8; CDR3aa: CASSRGGRQEAYNEQFF; CDR3nt: TGTGCCAGCAGCCGAGGGGGAAGGCAGGAGGCCTACAATGAGCAGTTCTTC
abundance: -; j_gene: TRBJ2-5; d_gene: TRBD1; v_gene: TRBV7-9; CDR3aa: CASSHRQGWGDGETQYF; CDR3nt: TGTGCCAGCAGCCACAGACAGGGTTGGGGCGATGGGGAGACCCAGTACTTC
abundance: -; j_gene: TRBJ1-1; d_gene: -; v_gene: TRBV29-1; CDR3aa: CSVYPWDSTEAFF; CDR3nt: TGCAGCGTTTATCCTTGGGACTCCACTGAAGCTTTCTTT
abundance: -; j_gene: TRBJ2-1; d_gene: -; v_gene: TRBV3-1/TRBV3-2; CDR3aa: CASSQAKGGSYNEQFF; CDR3nt: TGTGCCAGCAGCCAAGCCAAGGGGGGGTCCTACAATGAGCAGTTCTTC
abundance: few; j_gene: TRBJ2-2; d_gene: TRBD1; v_gene: TRBV29-1; CDR3aa: CSGGTGTNTGELFF; CDR3nt: TGCAGCGGCGGGACAGGCACGAACACCGGGGAGCTGTTTTTT
abundance: -; j_gene: TRBJ2-7; d_gene: TRBD2; v_gene: TRBV19; CDR3aa: CASSIDTSGSYEQYF; CDR3nt: TGTGCCAGTAGTATAGATACTAGCGGGAGCTACGAGCAGTACTTC
abundance: -; j_gene: TRBJ1-3; d_gene: TRBD1; v_gene: TRBV29-1; CDR3aa: CSARTGLNTIYF; CDR3nt: TGCAGCGCTAGGACAGGGTTGAACACCATATATTTT
abundance: few; j_gene: TRBJ2-1; d_gene: TRBD2; v_gene: TRBV19; CDR3aa: CASSMGLAGSYNEQFF; CDR3nt: TGTGCCAGTAGTATGGGACTAGCGGGCTCCTACAATGAGCAGTTCTTC
abundance: -; j_gene: TRBJ1-1; d_gene: TRBD1; v_gene: TRBV2; CDR3aa: CASSVPVRTGGNTEAFF; CDR3nt: TGTGCCAGCAGCGTCCCGGTTAGGACAGGGGGGAACACTGAAGCTTTCTTT
abundance: -; j_gene: TRBJ1-2; d_gene: -; v_gene: TRBV6-5; CDR3aa: CASRGPGMIGYTF; CDR3nt: TGTGCCAGCAGGGGTCCAGGGATGATTGGCTACACCTTC
abundance: -; j_gene: TRBJ2-7; d_gene: -; v_gene: TRBV29-1; CDR3aa: CSVKGGQSYEQYF; CDR3nt: TGCAGCGTTAAAGGAGGACAATCCTACGAGCAGTACTTC
abundance: few; j_gene: TRBJ1-2; d_gene: -; v_gene: TRBV7-9; CDR3aa: CASSHVVAGNYGYTF; CDR3nt: TGTGCCAGCAGCCATGTTGTGGCAGGGAACTATGGCTACACCTTC
abundance: -; j_gene: TRBJ1-4; d_gene: -; v_gene: TRBV30; CDR3aa: CAWSRGEKLFF; CDR3nt: TGTGCCTGGAGTCGGGGGGAAAAACTGTTTTTT
abundance: once; j_gene: TRBJ2-7; d_gene: TRBD1; v_gene: TRBV7-2; CDR3aa: CASSLVGQGSYEQYF; CDR3nt: TGTGCCAGCAGCTTAGTGGGACAGGGGTCCTACGAGCAGTACTTC
abundance: -; j_gene: TRBJ1-6; d_gene: -; v_gene: TRBV11-1; CDR3aa: CASSLTGPVDSPLHF; CDR3nt: TGTGCCAGCAGCCTTACAGGTCCGGTGGATTCACCCCTCCACTTT
abundance: -; j_gene: TRBJ2-7; d_gene: TRBD1; v_gene: TRBV5-1; CDR3aa: CASSWGQGGSSYEQYF; CDR3nt: TGCGCCAGCAGCTGGGGACAGGGGGGAAGCTCCTACGAGCAGTACTTC
abundance: -; j_gene: TRBJ1-1; d_gene: -; v_gene: TRBV19; CDR3aa: CASSPGGGGEAFF; CDR3nt: TGTGCCAGTAGTCCGGGGGGCGGAGGTGAAGCTTTCTTT
abundance: -; j_gene: TRBJ1-2; d_gene: -; v_gene: TRBV4-2; CDR3aa: CASSQDRAENYGYTF; CDR3nt: TGTGCCAGCAGCCAAGATCGAGCGGAAAACTATGGCTACACCTTC
abundance: -; j_gene: TRBJ2-7; d_gene: -; v_gene: TRBV10-3; CDR3aa: CAISDVGDTYEQYF; CDR3nt: TGTGCCATCAGTGATGTCGGAGATACCTACGAGCAGTACTTC
abundance: -; j_gene: TRBJ2-7; d_gene: -; v_gene: TRBV7-9; CDR3aa: CASSLPGQSAYEQYF; CDR3nt: TGTGCCAGCAGCTTACCGGGACAAAGCGCCTACGAGCAGTACTTC
abundance: -; j_gene: TRBJ2-2; d_gene: TRBD2; v_gene: TRBV28; CDR3aa: CATQPGTSYSGELFF; CDR3nt: TGTGCCACCCAACCCGGGACTAGTTATTCCGGGGAGCTGTTTTTT
abundance: -; j_gene: TRBJ2-3; d_gene: -; v_gene: TRBV1; CDR3aa: CTSSQDKPRTSTDTQYF; CDR3nt: TGCACCAGCAGCCAAGATAAACCGAGAACTAGCACAGATACGCAGTATTTT
abundance: -; j_gene: TRBJ1-3; d_gene: TRBD1; v_gene: TRBV15; CDR3aa: CATSTYGGQGLGGNTIYF; CDR3nt: TGTGCCACCAGCACCTATGGCGGACAGGGGCTGGGAGGAAACACCATATATTTT
abundance: -; j_gene: TRBJ2-2; d_gene: -; v_gene: TRBV30; CDR3aa: CAWSRSSNTGELFF; CDR3nt: TGTGCCTGGAGTCGTTCCTCGAACACCGGGGAGCTGTTTTTT
abundance: -; j_gene: TRBJ2-3; d_gene: TRBD2; v_gene: TRBV10-1; CDR3aa: CASSAAGVGDTQYF; CDR3nt: TGCGCCAGCAGTGCCGCGGGAGTCGGCGATACGCAGTATTTT
abundance: -; j_gene: TRBJ2-1; d_gene: TRBD2; v_gene: TRBV4-2; CDR3aa: CASSQDSTSGNEQFF; CDR3nt: TGTGCCAGCAGCCAAGATAGTACTAGCGGGAATGAGCAGTTCTTC
abundance: -; j_gene: TRBJ1-2; d_gene: -; v_gene: TRBV19; CDR3aa: CASSIEAFYGYTF; CDR3nt: TGTGCCAGTAGTATAGAGGCATTCTATGGCTACACCTTC
abundance: once; j_gene: TRBJ2-2; d_gene: TRBD1; v_gene: TRBV27; CDR3aa: CASSLGTELNTGELFF; CDR3nt: TGTGCCAGCAGTTTAGGGACAGAACTTAACACCGGGGAGCTGTTTTTT
abundance: -; j_gene: TRBJ1-6; d_gene: -; v_gene: TRBV6-4; CDR3aa: CASRTDGGYNSPLHF; CDR3nt: TGTGCCAGCAGGACGGACGGAGGCTATAATTCACCCCTCCACTTT